This note documents a single T cell receptor (beta chain) sequence. Its specificity is not known. The CDR3 runs to 15 residues. V was cut by 6 bases and J by 2 bases, with 13 bases left in between. This sample stems from a study of blood T cells in healthy people across ages. Combining a sample-barcoded 5' primer with a J-beta primer mix, a second PCR ran for roughly 7 to 11 cycles. TCRdb re-called the 5' RACE reads through MiXCR, storing one row per CDR3 protein. Among about 1.8 million distinct CDR3 sequences listed, 49% were seen once. Study conclusions and caveats: A greater number of naive CD4+ cells and higher diversity distinguished long-lived donors from aged donors.

The TCR sequence derives from a middle-aged woman in good health. The V and J genes are TRBV12-3 or TRBV12-4 and TRBJ1-4; D might be TRBD1 (5 bases). Sequencing input: blood. In nucleotides, the CDR3 is TGTGCCAGCAGCCCACCAGGGTTGACTAATGAAAAACTGTTTTTT. As protein: CASSPPGLTNEKLFF.